This T cell receptor beta chain was captured in a study of post-analysis software for immune sequencing data. About the study: Relapsing-remitting, secondary progressive and progressive-relapsing courses of multiple sclerosis were included. Findings and caveats of the study: Multiple sclerosis patients showed significantly lower normalized Chao1 diversity than controls did. Controls had lower frequencies than patients of about five TRBV segments, which included TRBV5-6, TRBV5-1 and TRBV20-1. Same-batch preparations were strongly co-clustered by F measure.

Germline V lookup: CDR1 SQVTM, CDR2 ANQGSEA. There are 14 residues in the CDR3. V shed 7 bases and J shed 0 bases, with 13 bases lying between them. cDNA libraries for TCR beta contained unique molecular identifiers. It was from roughly 1 to 10 million T cells that some 500,000 cDNA molecules came. From the PCR reads, TCRdb called clonotypes with MiXCR, one entry per CDR3 protein. This table has roughly 540,000 distinct CDR3 sequences, roughly 34% appearing once. This clonotype was counted at least ten times. What it binds is not known. The V gene is TRBV29-1, the J gene TRBJ2-4, with a tentative D call TRBD2 (6 bases). Sequenced: blood. This sequence originates from a girl younger than 18 with multiple sclerosis. CDR3: CSAGERVAKNIQYF. For the CDR3, the DNA is TGCAGCGCGGGAGAGAGGGTAGCCAAAAACATTCAGTACTTC.